Presented here are 26 T cell receptor beta chains from one specimen sequenced in a study of shared clonotypes between healthy human individuals. Repertoires were generated with immunoSEQ multiplex PCR, while TCRdb's copy carries only in-frame clones and drops some. The sample lists some 500,000 clones, roughly three quarters occurring once. The sample comprised PBMCs. These receptors came from a woman aged 40-49 years in good health. Some clones in this sample may be carry-over from other donors' samples.

The chain joins TRBV6-1 to TRBJ2-7; D tentatively reads TRBD1 or TRBD2 (5 bases each). The germline gives CDR1 MNHNS, CDR2 SASEGT. The CDR3 length is 13 residues. Trimming took off 6 bases at V and 0 bases at J, with 9 bases between the two ends. The CDR3 is CASRRDGSYEQYF. The DNA for the CDR3 is TGTGCCAGCAGACGGGACGGCTCCTACGAGCAGTACTTC.

The chain couples TRBV28 to TRBJ1-5, with D possibly TRBD1 on 5 matching bases. Germline CDR1 reads MDHEN; CDR2 reads SYDVKM. Trimming took 6 bases from V and 3 from J, leaving 15 bases between them. The CDR3 consists of 15 residues. CDR3 residues: CASSGGLSFNQPQHF. The CDR3 DNA reads TGTGCCAGCAGCGGGGGACTCTCGTTCAATCAGCCCCAGCATTTT.

This chain connects TRBV29-1 to TRBJ2-7; 7 nucleotides align to TRBD2. The J segment lost 0 bases and the V segment lost 6 bases, leaving 8 bases of the junction unmatched. The CDR3 extends over 14 amino acids. Germline V lookup: CDR1 SQVTM, CDR2 ANQGSEA. In nucleotides, the CDR3 is TGCAGCGTCCACCCTAGCGGTAGCTCCTACGAGCAGTACTTC. Protein: CSVHPSGSSYEQYF.

V is TRBV27 and J is TRBJ2-7; D is tentatively TRBD1 or TRBD2 (5 bases each). With 6 bases removed from V and 3 bases from J, the gap between germline ends came to 21 bases. The CDR3 totals 16 residues. CDR1 and CDR2 from the germline V gene are MNHEY and SMNVEV (reference sequence). The CDR3 DNA sequence: TGTGCCAGCAGCCCTGCAGGAATCCGGGGCCTCTACGAGCAGTACTTC. The encoded protein is CASSPAGIRGLYEQYF.

The gene calls are TRBV28 and TRBJ2-7, with 7 bases that match TRBD1. The junction had 4 bases not matched to a gene; V was cut back by 5 bases and J by 0 bases. Per the germline V gene, CDR1 is MDHEN and CDR2 is SYDVKM. The CDR3 spans 14 residues. DNA of the CDR3: TGTGCCAGCAGTCCGACAGGGCTCTCCTACGAGCAGTACTTC. Protein product: CASSPTGLSYEQYF.

The V call is TRBV19, the J call TRBJ2-7; 9 nucleotides line up with TRBD1. The V and J ends lost 7 bases and 12 bases, in that order; junction bases with no gene match: 19. CDR3 length: 15 amino acids. CDR1 and CDR2 (germline): LNHDA, SQIVND (reference sequence). The CDR3 DNA is TGTGCCAGTACCATGGGGGACAGGGCGCCATTTGGGTGGTACTTC. Encoded protein: CASTMGDRAPFGWYF.

The chain couples TRBV20-1 to TRBJ2-3; D not resolved. Looked up from germline, CDR1 is DFQATT and CDR2 is SNEGSKA (reference sequence). The CDR3 totals 11 residues. V was cut by 4 bases and J by 5 bases, with 7 bases left in between. Here the CDR3 DNA reads TGCAGTGCTACGCCTCAAGATACGCAGTATTTT. The encoded protein is CSATPQDTQYF.

The chain links TRBV29-1 to TRBJ2-2, with no clear D. The CDR3 is 12 amino acids. The germline V gene has CDR1 SQVTM and CDR2 ANQGSEA. Trimming cost V 5 bases and J 7 bases, with 11 bases left between them. The CDR3 loop is CSVRDIGGELFF. CDR3 nucleotide sequence: TGCAGCGTTCGAGACATCGGCGGGGAGCTGTTTTTT.

The chain carries TRBV28 and TRBJ1-1; a weak D match, TRBD1 (6 bases). Trimming removed 5 bases at V and 1 base at J, with 14 bases between. The CDR3 totals 15 residues. Per the germline V gene, CDR1 is MDHEN and CDR2 is SYDVKM. The CDR3 coding sequence is TGTGCCAGCAGTCTTTGGACAGCCAGGAACACTGAAGCTTTCTTT. This translates into CASSLWTARNTEAFF.

This clone appeared a single time. The rearrangement links TRBV5-6 to TRBJ2-5; 12 bases are a match to TRBD2. The DNA end is more similar to TRBJ2-7, so the J call may be wrong. Germline CDR1 and CDR2: SGHDT and YYEEEE. The CDR3 is 18 amino acids. This CDR3 reads CASSRRGLAGWGSYEQYF. The CDR3 DNA sequence: TGTGCCAGCAGCAGACGGGGACTAGCGGGTTGGGGATCCTACGAGCAGTACTTC.

Comment on this clone: One base separates it from a far larger clone, so it is likely a read error. Other DNA sequences in this specimen translate into the identical CDR3. This chain links TRBV6-4 with TRBJ2-6; tentatively, D is TRBD1 (7 bases). The ends were cut back, 4 bases at V and 0 bases at J, with 16 bases in the middle. The CDR3 is made up of 18 amino acids. Germline loops: CDR1 MRHNA, CDR2 SNTAGT. In DNA, the CDR3 is TGTGCCAGCAGTGGGGCAGCAGGGGGAGGCTCTGGGGCCAACGTCCTGACTTTC. Translated, it gives CASSGAAGGGSGANVLTF.

The CDR3 spells CASSILPGQGYNEQFF. The CDR3, as DNA: TGTGCCAGTAGTATCCTCCCGGGACAGGGATACAATGAGCAGTTCTTC. This sequence joins TRBV19 and TRBJ2-1; 9 bases are shared with TRBD1. CDR3 length: 16 amino acids. V was clipped by 3 bases and J by 4 bases; unmatched bases: 7. From germline, CDR1 is LNHDA and CDR2 SQIVND (reference sequence).

Comments on this clone: It may be a read error: a sequence one base away is much more abundant. Other nucleotide sequences in the sample specify the same CDR3. The rearrangement joins TRBV4-1 to TRBJ1-2, with no clear D. Germline CDR1 MGHRA, CDR2 YSYEKL. CDR3 length: 17 amino acids. CDR3 loop: CASSQDVPGGTGYGYTF. Here the CDR3 DNA reads TGCGCCAGCAGCCAAGACGTCCCCGGCGGCACCGGCTATGGCTATACCTTC.

The chain is built from TRBV5-1 and TRBJ2-7; D assignment may be TRBD1 or TRBD2 (5 bases each). The CDR3 is made up of 13 amino acids. CDR1 and CDR2 from the germline V gene are SGHRS and YFSETQ. Trimming took off 7 bases at V and 0 bases at J, with 11 bases between the two ends. The CDR3 here is CASGPGSSYEQYF. DNA for the CDR3: TGCGCCAGCGGTCCAGGGAGCTCCTACGAGCAGTACTTC.

This clone was seen a handful of times. Its ends do not fully match the called genes, so a read error is possible. This same CDR3 is encoded by further DNA sequences in the sample. The chain couples TRBV4-3 to TRBJ2-7, with 11 nucleotides matching TRBD2. Germline V gene lookup returns CDR1 LGHNA and CDR2 YSLEER. This CDR3 region has 17 residues. CDR3 bases: TGCGCCAGCAGTCAAGATCTGCCTAGCGGGAGGCGCTACGAGCAGTACTTC. This encodes CASSQDLPSGRRYEQYF.

Points on this clone: One base away lies a much larger clone, so this may be a sequencing read error. Other nucleotide sequences in the sample specify the same CDR3. This chain uses TRBV5-6 with TRBJ2-1; 11 nucleotides match TRBD2. There are 15 residues in the CDR3. Germline V lookup: CDR1 SGHDT, CDR2 YYEEEE. Here the CDR3 reads CASSFGLAGYNEQFF. CDR3 nucleotides: TGTGCCAGCAGCTTCGGACTAGCGGGTTACAACGAGCAGTTCTTC.

The rearrangement uses TRBV9 and TRBJ2-7, with D unclear. The V and J ends lost 0 bases and 6 bases respectively, with 19 bases between them. The CDR3 is 16 amino acids. Looked up from germline, CDR1 is SGDLS and CDR2 is YYNGEE. Here the CDR3 reads CASSVGGSPSLAEQYF. CDR3 sequence (DNA): TGTGCCAGCAGCGTAGGTGGCAGCCCATCACTGGCCGAGCAGTACTTC.

Worth noting for this clone: A far larger clone is one nucleotide away, so this likely arose from a read error. V gene TRBV4-2 combines with J gene TRBJ2-7; D perhaps matches TRBD2 (5 bases). Germline CDR1 reads LGHNA; CDR2 reads YNFKEQ. The CDR3 loop spans 16 amino acids. Trimming pared 1 base from V and 2 bases from J, leaving 15 bases between. In DNA form, the CDR3 reads TGTGCCAGCAGCCAAGGTCGGGGAATCGGGCCCTACGAGCAGTACTTC. Translation: CASSQGRGIGPYEQYF.

The rearrangement links TRBV5-1 to TRBJ2-1, with 7 bases aligning to TRBD2. This CDR3 spans 18 amino acids. V lost 1 base to trimming and J lost 8 bases; unmatched junction nucleotides: 18. CDR1 and CDR2 (germline): SGHRS, YFSETQ. In nucleotides, the CDR3 is TGCGCCAGCAGCTTGACTGGCGGAGCGGGAATCAGTAGCTATGAGCAGTTCTTC. Amino acids: CASSLTGGAGISSYEQFF.

The rearrangement joins TRBV13 to TRBJ2-1; TRBD2 matches 10 bases. Per germline, CDR1 PRHDT and CDR2 FYEKMQ (reference sequence). With V trimmed by 4 bases and J by 7 bases, 16 bases remained unmatched. The CDR3 is 18 amino acids. CDR3 sequence: CASSSTKSLAGDVNEQFF. CDR3 nucleotide sequence: TGTGCCAGCAGCTCGACCAAGTCCCTAGCGGGAGATGTGAATGAGCAGTTCTTC.

About this clone: A far more abundant clone sits one base away, making this likely a read error. The V gene is TRBV4-2, the J gene TRBJ1-4; D unclear. Between the trimmed V and J ends, which lost 5 bases and 12 bases, there was a span of 13 bases. The CDR3 extends over 12 amino acids. Germline V gene sequence: CDR1 LGHNA, CDR2 YNFKEQ. The CDR3 DNA reads as TGTGCCAGCAGCGGTCCTCGTACGGAACTGTTTTTT. This codes for CASSGPRTELFF.

This clone was seen at least ten times. The chain is built from TRBV5-1 and TRBJ1-1; D remains ambiguous. Germline V gene data show CDR1 as SGHRS and CDR2 as YFSETQ. V was clipped by 0 bases and J by 3 bases, with 9 bases between them. This CDR3 has 14 residues. The CDR3 region is CASSLAHGDTEAFF. Written as DNA, the CDR3 is TGCGCCAGCAGCTTGGCCCACGGGGACACTGAAGCTTTCTTT.

Of note for this clone: A much larger clone lies a single base off, so this may be a read error. This likely comes from a read error, as the CDR3 has no conserved phenylalanine or tryptophan at its end. The J gene is TRBJ1-1, the V gene TRBV5-1; 9 bases are a match to TRBD1. CDR1 and CDR2 from the germline V gene are SGHRS and YFSETQ. Losses at the gene ends were 3 bases for V and 5 bases for J; bases not matched to a gene: 8. The CDR3 has 15 amino acids. As DNA, the CDR3 is TGCGCCAGCAGCTGGGGGACAGGGTGGGATACTGAAGCTTTCCTT. Its protein is CASSWGTGWDTEAFL.

The chain employs TRBV30 and TRBJ2-2, with 10 bases aligning to TRBD1. The CDR3 consists of 14 residues. V lost 2 bases, J lost 4 bases, and 1 base stayed unmatched. Germline values: CDR1 GTSNPN, CDR2 SVGIG (reference sequence). CDR3 DNA sequence: TGTGCCTGGAGTTGGACAGGGGGCACCGGGGAGCTGTTTTTT. Translating it yields CAWSWTGGTGELFF.

The rearrangement uses TRBV10-2 and TRBJ1-2; D is unclear. V was cut by 8 bases and J by 8 bases, with 24 bases left in between. Germline CDR1 reads WSHSY; CDR2 reads SAAADI. This CDR3 comprises 15 residues. The CDR3 sequence: CASVGQWGGRAGYTF. CDR3 sequence (DNA): TGCGCCAGCGTAGGCCAATGGGGAGGGAGAGCGGGCTACACCTTC.

On this clone itself: This could be a read error, since a much larger clone is one nucleotide away. The chain joins TRBV6-5 to TRBJ2-4; no clear D. Germline values: CDR1 MNHEY, CDR2 SVGAGI. The CDR3 extends over 11 amino acids. CDR3: CASSYGRFQCF. The CDR3 DNA sequence: TGTGCCAGCAGTTACGGTCGTTTTCAGTGCTTC.